The clone carrying this T cell receptor (beta chain) was seen more than once but under ten times. Its antigen is not identified. Next came a second PCR, run for about 6 to 12 cycles, which used a sample-barcoded 5' primer along with a J-beta primer mix. TCRdb independently ran MiXCR on the 5' RACE reads; one entry per CDR3 protein. The sample shows 800,000 or so distinct CDR3 sequences, roughly 25% of them seen only once. These data are taken from a study of blood T cells in healthy people across ages. Study in general: Template switching retrieved approximately one barcoded beta molecule for each two T cells.

Each donor was a healthy Caucasian individual from Russia, aged about 6 to 90. PBMCs numbering at least 6.5 million were isolated per sample. Overall study results and limits: When set beside aged donors, long-lived donors presented more naive CD4+ cells and higher diversity.

The sample also formed part of further work on T cells of mothers and their children.

The sequenced sample was blood. The clonotype was recovered from a boy aged 5-17 years in good health.

As DNA, the CDR3 is TGTGCCAGCAGCGCCGGGACCAGGGCCGGGGAGCTGTTTTTT. Its protein is CASSAGTRAGELFF. This sequence joins TRBV9 and TRBJ2-2; D possibly matches TRBD1 or TRBD2 (5 bases each). Germline loops: CDR1 SGDLS, CDR2 YYNGEE. CDR3 length: 14 amino acids. Between the trimmed V and J ends, which lost 3 bases and 6 bases, there was a span of 12 bases.